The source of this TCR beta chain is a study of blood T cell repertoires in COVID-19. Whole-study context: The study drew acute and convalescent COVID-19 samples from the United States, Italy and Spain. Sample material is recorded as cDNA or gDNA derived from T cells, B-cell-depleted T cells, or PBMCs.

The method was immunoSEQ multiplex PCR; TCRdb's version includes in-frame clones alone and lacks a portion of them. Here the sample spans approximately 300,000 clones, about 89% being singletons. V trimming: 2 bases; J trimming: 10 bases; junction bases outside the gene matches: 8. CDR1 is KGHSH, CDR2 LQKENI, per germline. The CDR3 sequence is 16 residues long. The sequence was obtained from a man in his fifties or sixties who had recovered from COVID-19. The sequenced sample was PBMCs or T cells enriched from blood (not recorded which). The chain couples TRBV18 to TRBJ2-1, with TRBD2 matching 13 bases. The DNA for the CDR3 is TGTGCCAGCTCACCAATATCGGGACTAGCGGGACCCGAGCAGTTCTTC. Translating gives CASSPISGLAGPEQFF.